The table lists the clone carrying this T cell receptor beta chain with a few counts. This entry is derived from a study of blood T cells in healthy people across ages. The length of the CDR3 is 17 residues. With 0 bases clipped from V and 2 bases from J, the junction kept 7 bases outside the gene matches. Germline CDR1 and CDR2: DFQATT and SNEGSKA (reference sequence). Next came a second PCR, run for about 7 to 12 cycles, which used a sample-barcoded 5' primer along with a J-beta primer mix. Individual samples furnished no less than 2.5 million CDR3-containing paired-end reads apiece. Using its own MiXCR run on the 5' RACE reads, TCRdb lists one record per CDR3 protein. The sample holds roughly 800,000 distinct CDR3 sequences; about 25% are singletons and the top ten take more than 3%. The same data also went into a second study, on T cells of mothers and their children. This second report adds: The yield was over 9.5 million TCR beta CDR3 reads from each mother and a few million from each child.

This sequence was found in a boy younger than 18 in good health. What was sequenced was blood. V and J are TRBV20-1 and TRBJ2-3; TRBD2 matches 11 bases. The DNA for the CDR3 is TGCAGTGCTAGAGAAACTAGCGGGGGCTACCTCACAGATACGCAGTATTTT. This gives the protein CSARETSGGYLTDTQYF.